A single sample gave rise to the 7 T cell receptor beta chains below, sequenced in a study of naive and memory T cell subsets. Both TRBC1 and TRBC2 were covered by a beta constant-region primer of two equimolar oligonucleotides. TCRdb itself ran the UMI-ligation and nested PCR reads through MiXCR, one entry per CDR3 protein. The sample shows 100,000 or so distinct CDR3 sequences, about 7% of them seen only once. Sequenced sample: central memory CD4+ T cells from blood. These receptors were collected from a human donor in good health.

This clonotype was detected many times. The CDR3 DNA reads TGTGCCAGCAGTACCCGACAGAATTCACCCCTCCACTTT. This codes for CASSTRQNSPLHF. The chain has TRBV12-3 or TRBV12-4 and TRBJ1-6, with a weak D call TRBD1 (5 bases). The ends were cut back, 5 bases at V and 7 bases at J, with 9 bases in the middle. The CDR3 is 13 residues long.

About this clonotype itself: A clone one base away is much larger, so this may be a read error. The V gene is TRBV5-4, the J gene TRBJ1-2; 7 nucleotides match TRBD1. Looked up from germline, CDR1 is SGHNT and CDR2 is YYREEE (reference sequence). The J segment lost 5 bases and the V segment lost 3 bases, leaving 13 bases of the junction unmatched. There are 16 residues in the CDR3. The chain's CDR3 is CASSYEVNRGNYGYTF. The CDR3 DNA reads TGTGCCAGCAGCTACGAGGTTAACAGGGGAAATTATGGCTACACCTTC.

CDR3 DNA sequence: TGCGCCAGCAGCAGGACTGTCCTAAGCTCCTACAATGAGCAGTTCTTC. Its protein product is CASSRTVLSSYNEQFF. The rearrangement joins TRBV5-1 to TRBJ2-1; a weak D match, TRBD2 (5 bases). Trimming shortened V by 4 bases and J by 0 bases, and 14 bases separated the two germline ends. This CDR3 region has 16 residues. Germline loops: CDR1 SGHRS, CDR2 YFSETQ.

Remarks on this clonotype: One end of the junction fails to match germline, which may point to a read error. J is TRBJ2-1 and V is TRBV11-2; 9 nucleotides match TRBD1. CDR1 and CDR2 (germline): SGHAT, FQNNGV. The CDR3 runs 12 residues. CDR3 sequence: CASSVGQGRTIF. The CDR3 region has the DNA TGTGCCAGCAGCGTAGGACAGGGGAGGACAATCTTC.

This clonotype was detected ten times or more. The chain combines TRBV6-2 or TRBV6-3 with TRBJ2-1, with 8 bases fitting TRBD2. CDR3 size: 16 residues. The V segment lost 4 bases and the J segment 0 bases; nucleotides outside the gene matches: 5. Germline loops: CDR1 MNHEY, CDR2 SVGEGT. The CDR3 DNA sequence: TGTGCCAGCAGTTCGAAGCGGGAGAGCTCCTACAATGAGCAGTTCTTC. This gives the protein CASSSKRESSYNEQFF.

The chain joins TRBV2 to TRBJ2-3, with D possibly matching TRBD2 (6 bases). Germline CDR1 and CDR2: SNHLY and FYNNEI. CDR3 length: 12 amino acids. V dropped 7 bases and J dropped 6 bases, with 11 bases sitting between them. CDR3 nucleotides: TGTGCCAGCACGGGGGAGGCGGATACGCAGTATTTT. Protein product: CASTGEADTQYF.

This clonotype was detected only a few times. The gene calls are TRBV7-9 and TRBJ1-1; TRBD1 is a possible D gene (5 bases). This CDR3 is 13 amino acids long. CDR1 and CDR2 from the germline V gene are SEHNR and FQNEAQ (reference sequence). Between the trimmed V and J ends, which lost 5 bases and 10 bases, there was a span of 17 bases. The CDR3 sequence: CASSLRGGGGAFF. The CDR3, as DNA: TGTGCCAGCAGCCTGCGGGGCGGGGGTGGAGCTTTCTTT.